This TCR beta chain was identified during a study of T cells expressing NK-cell markers. Study-wide context: Repertoires of TCR beta were obtained from T cells sorted as CD3+CD56+NKG2C+, CD3+CD56+NKG2C- and CD3+CD56-NKG2C+.

The CDR3 runs 15 residues. The germline V gene has CDR1 DFQATT and CDR2 SNEGSKA (reference sequence). Researchers built TCR beta cDNA using 5'RACE template switching with UMIs. TCRdb processed the 5' RACE reads again and assigns one entry to each CDR3 protein, with no DNA. The repertoire table contains about 460,000 distinct CDR3 sequences. Sequenced input: blood T cells: a sorted CD56 or NKG2C T cell subset, CD4+ or CD8+ T cells, or bulk PBMC T cells (not recorded which). The TCR was taken from a woman aged 45-59 years in good health. The chain employs TRBV20-1 and TRBJ2-7; TCRdb lists TRBD2, though no DNA is available to test this call. The CDR3 loop reads CSAKRRGTRLYEQYF.